These T cell receptor beta chains were read from a single sample in a study of vaccination and CD4 T cells after COVID-19. MiXCR was run by TCRdb on the PCR reads, yielding one entry per CDR3 protein. The table has approximately 19,000 distinct CDR3 sequences, roughly 51% seen once. These receptors have no identified antigens. The sequenced sample consisted of CD4+ T cells from blood, cultured in vitro. All receptors come from a human donor who had recovered from COVID-19. The CDR3 runs from the conserved cysteine through the conserved F or W. A D gene is named only where the DNA matches it firmly. The size field is filled for only some rows; it gives once, few, many or a size class.

j_gene: TRBJ2-1; abundance: -; v_gene: TRBV6-1; d_gene: TRBD2; CDR3nt: TGTGCCAGCAGGGTTCTGACTAGCGGACGCGGTGAGCAGTTCTTC; CDR3aa: CASRVLTSGRGEQFF
j_gene: TRBJ1-5; abundance: -; v_gene: TRBV12-3/TRBV12-4; d_gene: -; CDR3nt: TGTGCCAGCAGTCCCCAGTCTCAGCCCCAGCATTTT; CDR3aa: CASSPQSQPQHF
j_gene: TRBJ1-5; abundance: few; v_gene: TRBV6-2/TRBV6-3; d_gene: -; CDR3nt: TGTGCCAGCAGTTATAGAGGTGGTCAGCCCCAGCATTTT; CDR3aa: CASSYRGGQPQHF
j_gene: TRBJ2-7; abundance: once; v_gene: TRBV6-2/TRBV6-3; d_gene: TRBD2; CDR3nt: TGTGCCAGCAGCTCACGGACTAGCGGGAGGGATCACGAGCAGTACTTC; CDR3aa: CASSSRTSGRDHEQYF
j_gene: TRBJ1-5; abundance: few; v_gene: TRBV6-1; d_gene: -; CDR3nt: TGTGCCAGCAGAGGGCAGAGCGAAAATAGCAATCAGCCCCAGCATTTT; CDR3aa: CASRGQSENSNQPQHF
j_gene: TRBJ2-2; abundance: -; v_gene: TRBV2; d_gene: TRBD2; CDR3nt: TGTGCCAGCAGCGGACTAGCGGGAGGAACCGGGGAGCTGTTTTTT; CDR3aa: CASSGLAGGTGELFF
j_gene: TRBJ2-2; abundance: -; v_gene: TRBV15; d_gene: TRBD1; CDR3nt: TGTGCCACCAGCAGAGGCAGCACAGGGGTTCTTCGGGAGCTGTTTTTT; CDR3aa: CATSRGSTGVLRELFF
j_gene: TRBJ2-7; abundance: few; v_gene: TRBV15; d_gene: -; CDR3nt: TGTGCCACCAGCAGAGCGGCCCTAGGAGGGTACGAGCAGTACTTC; CDR3aa: CATSRAALGGYEQYF
j_gene: TRBJ2-5; abundance: -; v_gene: TRBV5-1; d_gene: -; CDR3nt: TGCGCCAGCAGCTTGACGGGAGCCGGGGGGACCCAGTACTTC; CDR3aa: CASSLTGAGGTQYF
j_gene: TRBJ2-1; abundance: -; v_gene: TRBV20-1; d_gene: -; CDR3nt: TGCAGTGCTAGAGACATTGAGCGTAGCTCCTACAATGAGCAGTTCTTC; CDR3aa: CSARDIERSSYNEQFF
j_gene: TRBJ2-2; abundance: few; v_gene: TRBV27; d_gene: TRBD1; CDR3nt: TGTGCCAGCAACACCCTGCTGGGACAGGGGGCGGGCGGGGAGCTGTTTTTT; CDR3aa: CASNTLLGQGAGGELFF
j_gene: TRBJ1-2; abundance: few; v_gene: TRBV20-1; d_gene: -; CDR3nt: TGCAGTGCTAGTTTGGAGGCATCCACTGGCTACACCTTC; CDR3aa: CSASLEASTGYTF
j_gene: TRBJ1-5; abundance: -; v_gene: TRBV6-2/TRBV6-3; d_gene: -; CDR3nt: TGTGCCAGCAGTCCGACAGATCGCAATCAGCCCCAGCATTTT; CDR3aa: CASSPTDRNQPQHF
j_gene: TRBJ2-5; abundance: few; v_gene: TRBV6-1; d_gene: TRBD1; CDR3nt: TGTGCCAGCACCGACCCGACAGGGGGCGGAGAGACCCAGTACTTC; CDR3aa: CASTDPTGGGETQYF
j_gene: TRBJ1-1; abundance: -; v_gene: TRBV20-1; d_gene: -; CDR3nt: TGCAGTGCTAGGCCGGGACACAGAATGAACACTGAAGCTTTCTTT; CDR3aa: CSARPGHRMNTEAFF
j_gene: TRBJ2-3; abundance: -; v_gene: TRBV20-1; d_gene: TRBD2; CDR3nt: TGCAGTGCTAGAGCCGGGACTAGCTATGGTACGCAGTATTTT; CDR3aa: CSARAGTSYGTQYF
j_gene: TRBJ1-2; abundance: -; v_gene: TRBV19; d_gene: TRBD1; CDR3nt: TGTGCCAGTAGTATCCCGGGACAGGGGGTTTATGGCTACACCTTC; CDR3aa: CASSIPGQGVYGYTF
j_gene: TRBJ1-5; abundance: few; v_gene: TRBV7-2; d_gene: -; CDR3nt: TGTGCCAGCAGCTCCAAGGCGTTTAGCAATCAGCCCCAGCATTTT; CDR3aa: CASSSKAFSNQPQHF
j_gene: TRBJ2-5; abundance: -; v_gene: TRBV19; d_gene: -; CDR3nt: TGTGCCAGTCGGTCATTTAGGGGCGGGAACCAAGAGACCCAGTACTTC; CDR3aa: CASRSFRGGNQETQYF
j_gene: TRBJ1-1; abundance: -; v_gene: TRBV11-3; d_gene: TRBD1; CDR3nt: TGTGCCAGCAGCCAAGGACAGGGTGGCACTGAAGCTTTCTTT; CDR3aa: CASSQGQGGTEAFF